This TCR beta chain was sequenced for a study of T cell changes during pregnancy in multiple sclerosis. Germline V CDR1 and CDR2: SGHRS, YFSETQ. V lost 4 bases to trimming and J lost 1 base; unmatched junction nucleotides: 18. The length of the CDR3 is 20 residues. Sequenced by immunoSEQ multiplex PCR; TCRdb stores in-frame clones only, minus some. The sample carries around 83,000 clones, 80% to 95% recorded once. This clonotype originated in a female donor with multiple sclerosis, enrolled in a pregnancy study. The chain employs TRBV5-1 and TRBJ2-1, with 9 bases matching TRBD2. The specimen comprised CD4+ T cells from peripheral blood mononuclear cells, sampled in the second trimester of pregnancy. CDR3 residues: CASSPGGGRAVKRSYNEQFF. DNA for the CDR3: TGCGCCAGCAGCCCCGGGGGCGGGAGGGCGGTGAAAAGGTCCTACAATGAGCAGTTCTTC.